This T cell receptor (beta chain) originates from a study of cytomegalovirus exposure and HLA in healthy donors. Regarding the study as a whole: In a later analysis, at a false discovery rate of 0.05, approximately 15,000 TCR beta sequences matched HLA alleles.

This clone appeared a few times. The target antigen is unknown. The CDR3 totals 13 residues. Trimming at V came to 4 bases and at J to 5 bases, leaving 1 base not matched to a gene. Looked up from germline, CDR1 is SNHLY and CDR2 is FYNNEI. PCR primers comprised 60 Vbeta and 13 Jbeta primers. Assay used: immunoSEQ multiplex PCR; TCRdb lists only in-frame clones, some missing. The sample includes under 200,000 clones, about 80% of them seen just once. The sequence came from a man aged 50 to 60 in good health and CMV-seropositive. The rearrangement links TRBV2 to TRBJ1-5, with TRBD1 matching over 8 bases. What was sequenced was PBMCs. The chain's CDR3 is CASSGTGYQPQHF. In DNA, the CDR3 is TGTGCCAGCAGTGGGACAGGGTATCAGCCCCAGCATTTT.